These T cell receptor beta chains were read from a single sample in a study of T-cell reconstitution after alpha-beta-depleted transplantation in children. Using its own MiXCR run on the PCR reads, TCRdb lists one record per CDR3 protein. Of roughly 220,000 distinct CDR3 sequences in the sample, about 12% are singletons; the top ten hold approximately 2.9%. The material sequenced was PBMCs from the stem cell graft donor, taken from the stem cell graft. The receptors come from a human donor who donated a stem cell graft to a child with acute lymphoblastic leukemia. CDR3s include the opening cysteine and the closing phenylalanine or tryptophan. A D gene is named only where the DNA matches it firmly. Size tells how often a clone was seen (once, few, many) or the class of an expanded clone, and some rows leave it out.

TGTGCCATCAGTGAGATCAGGGCCTACGAGCAGTACTTC,CAISEIRAYEQYF,TRBJ2-7,many,NA,TRBV10-3
TGTGCCAGTGGAGGACTAGCGGGAGGGCCGGTTAGCACAGATACGCAGTATTTT,CASGGLAGGPVSTDTQYF,TRBJ2-3,many,TRBD2,TRBV19
TGTGCCAGCAGTCCGGGACAGAAAGAGACCCAGTACTTC,CASSPGQKETQYF,TRBJ2-5,many,TRBD1,TRBV12-3/TRBV12-4
TGTGCCAGCTCACCGGTTTACAGCGGGCTGGAGGACGAGCAGTACTTC,CASSPVYSGLEDEQYF,TRBJ2-7,once,NA,TRBV18
TGTGCCAGCAGCTTCAACCAGGGGGTGGAGGCCAATCAGCCCCAGCATTTT,CASSFNQGVEANQPQHF,TRBJ1-5,many,TRBD1,TRBV7-8
TGTGCCAGCAGTTTAGGTAGCGGGAGAGGAGATACGCAGTATTTT,CASSLGSGRGDTQYF,TRBJ2-3,many,TRBD2,TRBV28
TGTGCCAGCAGTTACTCGAAAGGCAGGCCCCGAACGGGTGAAGCTTTCTTT,CASSYSKGRPRTGEAFF,TRBJ1-1,many,NA,TRBV6-5
TGTGCCAGCAGTGAAGGAGCGGTGGGCGACGAGCAGTACTTC,CASSEGAVGDEQYF,TRBJ2-7,NA,NA,TRBV11-3
TGTGCCAGCAGCTTAGTCAGGGGACGCTCCTACAATGAGCAGTTCTTC,CASSLVRGRSYNEQFF,TRBJ2-1,many,NA,TRBV11-2
TGCAGCGTTGGGGGACAGGGGGACGAGCAGTACTTC,CSVGGQGDEQYF,TRBJ2-7,many,TRBD1,TRBV29-1
TGTGCCAGCAGCGGAAACACCATATATTTT,CASSGNTIYF,TRBJ1-3,many,NA,TRBV9
TGCGCCAGCAGCCGTCTCGCGATAGCGGGAGGCAATGAGCAGTTCTTC,CASSRLAIAGGNEQFF,TRBJ2-1,many,TRBD2,TRBV4-3
TGTGCCAGCAGTTACTCGCCCCTCGGACTGGACTATGGCTACACCTTC,CASSYSPLGLDYGYTF,TRBJ1-2,NA,NA,TRBV6-2/TRBV6-3
TGCGCCAGCAGCCCGGACAGGGGTTTGGGCTATGGCTACACCTTC,CASSPDRGLGYGYTF,TRBJ1-2,NA,TRBD1,TRBV5-1
TGTGCCAGCAGTTTAACAGCCACAAGCAATCAGCCCCAGCATTTT,CASSLTATSNQPQHF,TRBJ1-5,many,NA,TRBV12-3/TRBV12-4
TGTGCCAGCAGCCGGACAGGGTATAGCAATCAGCCCCAGCATTTT,CASSRTGYSNQPQHF,TRBJ1-5,few,TRBD1,TRBV6-1
TGCGCCAGCTCCCACGGACTAGCGGGAGGGCCTTCAGTGGGTGAGCAGTTCTTC,CASSHGLAGGPSVGEQFF,TRBJ2-1,many,TRBD2,TRBV4-3
TGTGCCAGCTCACCACTGTCCGGACAGTTGGACACTGAAGCTTTCTTT,CASSPLSGQLDTEAFF,TRBJ1-1,NA,NA,TRBV18
TGTGCCAGCACCGAAGGGAACACTGAAGCTTTCTTT,CASTEGNTEAFF,TRBJ1-1,many,NA,TRBV6-6
TGTGCCAGCAGCTTTCTCCCGAGGACAGGTCTTGAAGCTTTCTTT,CASSFLPRTGLEAFF,TRBJ1-1,many,TRBD1,TRBV6-5
TGTGCCAGCAGCCCTCACACTGAAGCTTTCTTT,CASSPHTEAFF,TRBJ1-1,many,NA,TRBV7-2
TGTGCCAGCAGTTCGCGAAGGACGGAGACCCAGTACTTC,CASSSRRTETQYF,TRBJ2-5,many,NA,TRBV28
TGTGCCAGCATAGACAGGAAGAGCTCTGGAAACACCATATATTTT,CASIDRKSSGNTIYF,TRBJ1-3,NA,NA,TRBV5-4
TGTGCCAGCAGTTCGTTGCTAGCGGGCCCCCGCTTC,CASSSLLAGPRF,TRBJ2-7,NA,TRBD2,TRBV6-2/TRBV6-3
TGTGCCAGCAGTTTTATAGCGGGCACCTACGAGCAGTACTTC,CASSFIAGTYEQYF,TRBJ2-7,many,TRBD2,TRBV6-5
TGCAGTGCTAGGATAGCGGGACGCACAGATACGCAGTATTTT,CSARIAGRTDTQYF,TRBJ2-3,many,TRBD2,TRBV20-1
TGTGCCAGCAGTTACTCGATGGGCAATTCCGCTGGCTACACCTTC,CASSYSMGNSAGYTF,TRBJ1-2,NA,NA,TRBV6-2/TRBV6-3
TGTGCCAGCAGGTCGTCCGGTTCACTCTACGAGCAGTACTTC,CASRSSGSLYEQYF,TRBJ2-7,many,NA,TRBV27
TGTGCCAGCAGCCCCAGGGCTCTGAACACTGAAGCTTTCTTT,CASSPRALNTEAFF,TRBJ1-1,many,NA,TRBV7-2
TGTGCCAGCAGTTTAACGCTAGGGAACACTGAAGCTTTCTTT,CASSLTLGNTEAFF,TRBJ1-1,many,NA,TRBV28
TGTGCCACGGGGACAGGCCTCGCTTCCTACGAGCAGTACTTC,CATGTGLASYEQYF,TRBJ2-7,many,TRBD1,TRBV10-3
TGTGCCAGCAGTTTGCAGGGAACGGACGAGCAGTACTTC,CASSLQGTDEQYF,TRBJ2-7,many,NA,TRBV12-3/TRBV12-4
TGTGCCAGCAGTTACGAGGTAGCGGGTTCGAACACCGGGGAGCTGTTTTTT,CASSYEVAGSNTGELFF,TRBJ2-2,many,TRBD2,TRBV6-2/TRBV6-3
TGTGCCAGCAGCTTAGAAACTCCAGGGGGATTTTCTGGAAACACCATATATTTT,CASSLETPGGFSGNTIYF,TRBJ1-3,many,TRBD1,TRBV7-8
TGTGCCAGCAGCCCTATCCGGGGGAACACTGAAGCTTTCTTT,CASSPIRGNTEAFF,TRBJ1-1,many,NA,TRBV9
TGCGCCAGCAGCTTGGGCCCGGGGGTAGGTGAGCAGTTCTTC,CASSLGPGVGEQFF,TRBJ2-1,few,NA,TRBV5-1
TGCGCCACCTGGGGAGGGGACGTTGATGGCTACACCTTC,CATWGGDVDGYTF,TRBJ1-2,many,NA,TRBV10-2
TGTGCCAGCAGCCAGACCCGGGGAGGCTACGAGCAGTACTTC,CASSQTRGGYEQYF,TRBJ2-7,many,NA,TRBV12-3/TRBV12-4
TGTGCCAGCAGCCAATTAGGGATCGGGGAGCTGTTTTTT,CASSQLGIGELFF,TRBJ2-2,many,NA,TRBV3-1
TGTGCCAGCAGCAAAAGGGACAGGCGCAATCAGCCCCAGCATTTT,CASSKRDRRNQPQHF,TRBJ1-5,many,TRBD1,TRBV11-2
TGTGCCTGGAGTGGTGGAAATAGCAATCAGCCCCAGCATTTT,CAWSGGNSNQPQHF,TRBJ1-5,NA,NA,TRBV30
TGTGCCACCAGTGATTTTCCCAAAGGGACCGGGGAGCTGTTTTTT,CATSDFPKGTGELFF,TRBJ2-2,many,NA,TRBV24-1
TGTGCCAGCAGCTCCGACCAGCGGTCAGATACGCAGTATTTT,CASSSDQRSDTQYF,TRBJ2-3,many,NA,TRBV13
TGTGCCAGCAGCTTATACCTAGCGGGTTACAATGAGCAGTTCTTC,CASSLYLAGYNEQFF,TRBJ2-1,many,TRBD2,TRBV7-2
TGCGCCAGCAGCCCGGACAGGGAGGGTAATTCACCCCTCCACTTT,CASSPDREGNSPLHF,TRBJ1-6,many,TRBD1,TRBV5-1
TGCAGTGCTAGAGGACAGGGGGCGATTTCACCCCTCCACTTT,CSARGQGAISPLHF,TRBJ1-6,few,TRBD1,TRBV20-1
TGTGCCAGCAAGGAGGTTCCCGGCAAAAGCCCCTACGAGCAGTACTTC,CASKEVPGKSPYEQYF,TRBJ2-7,few,NA,TRBV27
TGTGCCAGCAGCTATAGCGAGCGATCAACTGAAGCTTTCTTT,CASSYSERSTEAFF,TRBJ1-1,many,NA,TRBV12-3/TRBV12-4
TGCGCCAGCAGCCAAGAACTAAGGGGGTTGAGTGAGCAGTTCTTC,CASSQELRGLSEQFF,TRBJ2-1,many,NA,TRBV4-1
TGTGCCAGCTCACCGATAGGCCTGGGAAACACTGAAGCTTTCTTT,CASSPIGLGNTEAFF,TRBJ1-1,few,NA,TRBV18
TGCGCCAGCAGCTGGGGACAGGCCAATGAGCAGTTCTTC,CASSWGQANEQFF,TRBJ2-1,NA,TRBD1,TRBV4-3